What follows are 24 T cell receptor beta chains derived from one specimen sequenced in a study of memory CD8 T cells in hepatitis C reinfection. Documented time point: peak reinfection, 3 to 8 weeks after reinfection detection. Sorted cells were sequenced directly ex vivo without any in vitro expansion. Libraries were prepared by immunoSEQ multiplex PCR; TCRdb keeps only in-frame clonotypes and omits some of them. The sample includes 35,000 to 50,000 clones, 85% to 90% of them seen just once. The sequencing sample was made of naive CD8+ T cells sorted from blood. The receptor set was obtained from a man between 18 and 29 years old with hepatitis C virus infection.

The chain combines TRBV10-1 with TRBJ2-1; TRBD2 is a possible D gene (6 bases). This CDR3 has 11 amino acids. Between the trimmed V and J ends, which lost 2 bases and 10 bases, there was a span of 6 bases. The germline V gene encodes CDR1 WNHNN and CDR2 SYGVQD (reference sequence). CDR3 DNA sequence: TGCGCCAGCAGTGAGGGGGGGGAGCAGTTCTTC. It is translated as CASSEGGEQFF.

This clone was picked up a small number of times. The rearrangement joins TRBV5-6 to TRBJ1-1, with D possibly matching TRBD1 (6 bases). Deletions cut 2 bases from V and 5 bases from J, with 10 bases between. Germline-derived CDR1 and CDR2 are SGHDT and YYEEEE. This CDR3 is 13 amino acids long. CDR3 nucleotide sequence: TGTGCCAGCAGCTTCAGGGGTGGGACTGAAGCTTTCTTT. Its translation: CASSFRGGTEAFF.

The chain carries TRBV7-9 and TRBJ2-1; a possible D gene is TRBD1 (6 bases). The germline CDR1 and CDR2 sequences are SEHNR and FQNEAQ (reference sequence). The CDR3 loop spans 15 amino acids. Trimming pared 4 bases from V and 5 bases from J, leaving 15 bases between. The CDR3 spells CASSWTETGNNEQFF. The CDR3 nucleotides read TGTGCCAGCAGCTGGACAGAGACGGGGAACAATGAGCAGTTCTTC.

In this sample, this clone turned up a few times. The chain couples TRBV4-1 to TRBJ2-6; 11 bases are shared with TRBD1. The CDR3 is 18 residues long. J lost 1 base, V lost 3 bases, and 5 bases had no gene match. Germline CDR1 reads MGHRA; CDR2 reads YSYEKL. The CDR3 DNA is TGCGCCAGCAGCCATTGGACAGGGGGCTTGTCTGGGGCCAACGTCCTGACTTTC. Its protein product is CASSHWTGGLSGANVLTF.

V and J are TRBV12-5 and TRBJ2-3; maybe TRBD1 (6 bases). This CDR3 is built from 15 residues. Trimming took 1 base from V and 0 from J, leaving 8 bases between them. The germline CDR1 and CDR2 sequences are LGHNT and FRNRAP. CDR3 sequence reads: CASGLGTASTDTQYF. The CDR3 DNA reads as TGTGCTAGTGGTTTGGGGACAGCTAGCACAGATACGCAGTATTTT.

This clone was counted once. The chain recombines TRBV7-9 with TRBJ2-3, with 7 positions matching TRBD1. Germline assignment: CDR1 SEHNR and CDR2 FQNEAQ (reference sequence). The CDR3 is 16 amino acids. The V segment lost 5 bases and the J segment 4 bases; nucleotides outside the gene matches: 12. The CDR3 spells CASSLSPGQPSDTQYF. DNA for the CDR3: TGTGCCAGCAGCCTCAGTCCGGGACAGCCTTCAGATACGCAGTATTTT.

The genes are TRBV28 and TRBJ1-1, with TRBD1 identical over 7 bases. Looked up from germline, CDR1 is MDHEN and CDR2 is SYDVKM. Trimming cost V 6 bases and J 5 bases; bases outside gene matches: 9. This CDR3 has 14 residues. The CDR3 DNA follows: TGTGCCAGCAGGCCGGGACAGACCTTGACTGAAGCTTTCTTT. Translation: CASRPGQTLTEAFF.

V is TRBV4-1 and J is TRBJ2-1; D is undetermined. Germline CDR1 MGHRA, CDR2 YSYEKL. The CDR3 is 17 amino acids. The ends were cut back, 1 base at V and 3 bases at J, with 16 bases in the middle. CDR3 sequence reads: CASSQGPETPVYNEQFF. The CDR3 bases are TGCGCCAGCAGCCAAGGTCCGGAGACTCCTGTCTACAATGAGCAGTTCTTC.

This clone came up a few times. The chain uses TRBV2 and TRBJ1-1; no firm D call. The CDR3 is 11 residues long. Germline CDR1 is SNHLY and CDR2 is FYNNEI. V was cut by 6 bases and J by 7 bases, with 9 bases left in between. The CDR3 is CASRTGIEAFF. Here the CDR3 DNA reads TGTGCCAGCAGGACTGGAATTGAAGCTTTCTTT.

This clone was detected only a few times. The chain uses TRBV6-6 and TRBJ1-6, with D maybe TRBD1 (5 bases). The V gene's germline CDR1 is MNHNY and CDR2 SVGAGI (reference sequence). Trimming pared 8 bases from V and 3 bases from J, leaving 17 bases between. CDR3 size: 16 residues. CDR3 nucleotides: TGTGCCAGCTCTAATGCCAGGGAGGTCTATAATTCACCCCTCCACTTT. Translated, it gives CASSNAREVYNSPLHF.

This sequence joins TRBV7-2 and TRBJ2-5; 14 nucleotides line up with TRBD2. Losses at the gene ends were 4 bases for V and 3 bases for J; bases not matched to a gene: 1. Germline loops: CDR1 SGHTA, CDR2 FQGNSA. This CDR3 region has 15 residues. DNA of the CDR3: TGTGCCAGCAGCTGGGGACTAGCGGGAGAAGAGACCCAGTACTTC. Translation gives CASSWGLAGEETQYF.

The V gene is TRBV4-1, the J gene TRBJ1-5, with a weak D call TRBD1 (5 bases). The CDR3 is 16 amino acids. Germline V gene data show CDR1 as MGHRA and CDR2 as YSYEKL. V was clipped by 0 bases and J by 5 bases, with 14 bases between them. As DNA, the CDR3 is TGCGCCAGCAGCCAAGAAGAAGGTGGCAGGGATCAGCCCCAGCATTTT. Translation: CASSQEEGGRDQPQHF.

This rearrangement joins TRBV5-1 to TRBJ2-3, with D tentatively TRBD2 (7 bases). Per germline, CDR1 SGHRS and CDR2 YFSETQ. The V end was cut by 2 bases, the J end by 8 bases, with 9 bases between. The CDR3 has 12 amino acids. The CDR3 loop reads CASSLGGGTQYF. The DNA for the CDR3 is TGCGCCAGCAGCTTAGGGGGGGGTACGCAGTATTTT.

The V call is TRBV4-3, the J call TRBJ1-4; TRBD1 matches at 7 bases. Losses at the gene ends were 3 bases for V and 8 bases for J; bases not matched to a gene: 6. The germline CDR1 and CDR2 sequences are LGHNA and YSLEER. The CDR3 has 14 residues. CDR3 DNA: TGCGCCAGCAGCCACTACAGGGGTGGCGAAAAACTGTTTTTT. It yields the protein CASSHYRGGEKLFF.

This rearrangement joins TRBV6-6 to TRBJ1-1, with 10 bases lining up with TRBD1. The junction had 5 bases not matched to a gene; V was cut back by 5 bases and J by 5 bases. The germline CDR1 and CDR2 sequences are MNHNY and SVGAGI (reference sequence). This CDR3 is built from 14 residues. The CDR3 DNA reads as TGTGCCAGCAGTGCGGGACAGGGGAGTACTGAAGCTTTCTTT. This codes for CASSAGQGSTEAFF.

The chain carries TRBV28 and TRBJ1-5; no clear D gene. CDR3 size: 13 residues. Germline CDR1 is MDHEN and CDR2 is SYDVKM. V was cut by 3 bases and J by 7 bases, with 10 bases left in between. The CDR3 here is CASSFSEVQPQHF. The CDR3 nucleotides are TGTGCCAGCAGTTTTTCAGAAGTACAGCCCCAGCATTTT.

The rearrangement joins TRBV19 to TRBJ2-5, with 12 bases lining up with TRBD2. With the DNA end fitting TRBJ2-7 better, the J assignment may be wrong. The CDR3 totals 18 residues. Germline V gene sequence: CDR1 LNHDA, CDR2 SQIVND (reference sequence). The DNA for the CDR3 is TGTGCCAGTAGTTCGGGACTAGCGGGTTCGGGCAAATTGTACGAGCAGTACTTC. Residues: CASSSGLAGSGKLYEQYF.

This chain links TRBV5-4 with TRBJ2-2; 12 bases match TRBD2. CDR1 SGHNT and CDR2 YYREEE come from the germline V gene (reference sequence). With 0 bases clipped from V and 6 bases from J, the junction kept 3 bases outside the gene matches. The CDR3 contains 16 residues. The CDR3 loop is CASSLGLAGDAGELFF. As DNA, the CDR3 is TGTGCCAGCAGCTTGGGACTAGCGGGAGACGCCGGGGAGCTGTTTTTT.

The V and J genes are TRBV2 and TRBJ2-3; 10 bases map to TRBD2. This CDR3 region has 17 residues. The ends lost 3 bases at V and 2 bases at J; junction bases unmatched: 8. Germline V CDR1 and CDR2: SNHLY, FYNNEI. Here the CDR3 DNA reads TGTGCCAGCAGTGATTCCCTAGCGGGAGCGGCCACAGATACGCAGTATTTT. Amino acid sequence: CASSDSLAGAATDTQYF.

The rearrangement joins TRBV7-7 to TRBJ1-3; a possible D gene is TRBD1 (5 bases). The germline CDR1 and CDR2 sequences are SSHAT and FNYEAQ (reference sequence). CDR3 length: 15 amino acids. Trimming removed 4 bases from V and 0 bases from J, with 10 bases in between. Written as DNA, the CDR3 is TGTGCCAGCAGCTCCTTACAGGACTCTGGAAACACCATATATTTT. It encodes CASSSLQDSGNTIYF.

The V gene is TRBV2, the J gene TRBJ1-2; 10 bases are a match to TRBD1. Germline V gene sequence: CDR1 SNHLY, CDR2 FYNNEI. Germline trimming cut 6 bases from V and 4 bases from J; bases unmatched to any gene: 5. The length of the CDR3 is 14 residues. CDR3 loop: CASSPTGGAYGYTF. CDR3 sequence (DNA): TGTGCCAGCAGCCCGACAGGGGGCGCCTATGGCTACACCTTC.

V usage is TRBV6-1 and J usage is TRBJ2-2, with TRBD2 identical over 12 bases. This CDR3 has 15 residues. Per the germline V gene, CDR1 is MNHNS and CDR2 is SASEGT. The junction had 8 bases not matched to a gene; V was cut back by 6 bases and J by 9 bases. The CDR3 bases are TGTGCCAGCAGGCGGCTAGCGGGAGGGCAACGGGAGCTGTTTTTT. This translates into CASRRLAGGQRELFF.

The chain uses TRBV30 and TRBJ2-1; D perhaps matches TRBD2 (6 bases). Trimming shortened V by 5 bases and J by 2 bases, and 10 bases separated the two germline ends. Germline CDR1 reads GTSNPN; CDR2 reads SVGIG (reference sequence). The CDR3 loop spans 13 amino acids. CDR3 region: CAWGDSAYNEQFF. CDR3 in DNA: TGTGCCTGGGGGGACTCAGCCTACAATGAGCAGTTCTTC.

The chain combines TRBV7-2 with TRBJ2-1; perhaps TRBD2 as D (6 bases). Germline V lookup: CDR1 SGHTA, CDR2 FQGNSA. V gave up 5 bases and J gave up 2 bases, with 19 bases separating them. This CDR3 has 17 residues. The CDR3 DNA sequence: TGTGCCAGCAGCCGTTGGGGAGGAGCGGGTGCCTACAATGAGCAGTTCTTC. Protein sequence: CASSRWGGAGAYNEQFF.